This T cell receptor beta chain was identified during a study of OX40 agonist ivuxolimab in advanced cancers. About the study: Each dose-escalation patient presented with hepatocellular carcinoma, melanoma, renal cell or head and neck cancer.

Germline V gene data show CDR1 as SNHLY and CDR2 as FYNNEI. Trimming removed 3 bases at V and 6 bases at J, with 18 bases between. This CDR3 is 15 amino acids long. Only in-frame clones appear in the TCRdb table, and some are missing; sequencing was by immunoSEQ multiplex PCR. The table includes 60,000 to 75,000 clones, roughly 80% detected once. With respect to this clone: Its target is unknown.

Study-wide results and caveats: Average numbers of expanded clones were greater in CD8+ T cells than in CD4+.

The sample was CD4+ or CD8+ T cells sorted from blood, taken in a trial of the OX40 agonist ivuxolimab. This TCR was sampled from an adult with an advanced solid tumor such as melanoma, head and neck, liver or kidney cancer. The chain has TRBV2 and TRBJ2-7; D may correspond to TRBD1 or TRBD2 (5 bases each). CDR3 loop: CASSEVLGRAGEQYF. CDR3 DNA sequence: TGTGCCAGCAGTGAGGTACTAGGCAGGGCGGGCGAGCAGTACTTC.